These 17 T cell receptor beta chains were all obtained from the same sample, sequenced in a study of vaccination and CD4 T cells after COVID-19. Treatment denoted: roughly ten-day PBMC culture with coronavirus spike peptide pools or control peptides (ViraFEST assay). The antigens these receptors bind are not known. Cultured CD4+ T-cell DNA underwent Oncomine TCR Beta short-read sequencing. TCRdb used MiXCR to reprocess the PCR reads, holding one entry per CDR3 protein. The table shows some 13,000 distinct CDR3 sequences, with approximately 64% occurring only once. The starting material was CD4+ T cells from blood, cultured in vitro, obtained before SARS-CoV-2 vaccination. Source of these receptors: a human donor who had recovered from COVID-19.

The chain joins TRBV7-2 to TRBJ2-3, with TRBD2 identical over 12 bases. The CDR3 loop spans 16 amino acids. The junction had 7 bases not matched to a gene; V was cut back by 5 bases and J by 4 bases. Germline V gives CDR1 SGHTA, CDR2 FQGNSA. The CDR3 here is CASSPLTSGGPDTQYF. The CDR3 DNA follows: TGTGCCAGCAGCCCTTTGACTAGCGGGGGACCAGATACGCAGTATTTT. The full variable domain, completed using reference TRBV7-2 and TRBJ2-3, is GAGVSQSPSNKVTEKGKDVELRCDPISGHTALYWYRQSLGQGLEFLIYFQGNSAPDKSGLPSDRFSAERTGGSVSTLTIQRTQQEDSAVYLCASSPLTSGGPDTQYFGPGTRLTVL.

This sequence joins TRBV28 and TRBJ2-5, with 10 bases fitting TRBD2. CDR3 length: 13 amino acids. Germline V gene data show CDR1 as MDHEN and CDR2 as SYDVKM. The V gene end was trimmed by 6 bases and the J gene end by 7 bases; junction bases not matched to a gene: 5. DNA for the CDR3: TGTGCCAGCAGCCCGGGGACTAGCGTGACCCAGTACTTC. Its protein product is CASSPGTSVTQYF.

CDR3 sequence: CASTGLAGSTDTQYF. The CDR3 region has the DNA TGTGCCAGCACGGGACTAGCGGGGAGCACAGATACGCAGTATTTT. V is TRBV2 and J is TRBJ2-3; 13 positions match TRBD2. CDR1 and CDR2 (germline): SNHLY, FYNNEI. Losses at the gene ends were 7 bases for V and 0 bases for J; bases not matched to a gene: 1. The CDR3 contains 15 residues.

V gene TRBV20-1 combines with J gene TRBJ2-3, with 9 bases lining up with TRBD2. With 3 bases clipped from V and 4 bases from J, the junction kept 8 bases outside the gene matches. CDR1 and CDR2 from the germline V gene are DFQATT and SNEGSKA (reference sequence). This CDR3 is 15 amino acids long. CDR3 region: CSARSSSGEPDTQYF. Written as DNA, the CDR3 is TGCAGTGCTAGGTCTTCTAGCGGGGAGCCAGATACGCAGTATTTT.

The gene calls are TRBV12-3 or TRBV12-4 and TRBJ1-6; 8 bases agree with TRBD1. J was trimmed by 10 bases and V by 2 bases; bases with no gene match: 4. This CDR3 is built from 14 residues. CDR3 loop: CASSLSGGNSPLHF. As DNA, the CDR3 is TGTGCCAGCAGTTTATCAGGGGGCAACTCACCCCTCCACTTT.

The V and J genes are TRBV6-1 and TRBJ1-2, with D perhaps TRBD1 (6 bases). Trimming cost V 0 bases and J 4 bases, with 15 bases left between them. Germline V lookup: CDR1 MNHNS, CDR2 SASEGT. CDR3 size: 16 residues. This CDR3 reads CASSEASGGAGYGYTF. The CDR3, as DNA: TGTGCCAGCAGTGAAGCATCGGGGGGCGCTGGCTATGGCTACACCTTC.

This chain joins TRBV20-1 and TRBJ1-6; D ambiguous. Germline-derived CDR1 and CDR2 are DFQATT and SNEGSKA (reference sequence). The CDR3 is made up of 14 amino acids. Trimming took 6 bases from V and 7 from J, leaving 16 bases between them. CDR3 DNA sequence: TGCAGTGCCGGCCAGACTATATCGAATTCACCCCTCCACTTT. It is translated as CSAGQTISNSPLHF.

The CDR3 here is CATSAGDLVGETQYF. The DNA of the CDR3 is TGTGCCACCAGTGCAGGGGATTTGGTCGGTGAGACCCAGTACTTC. This sequence joins TRBV24-1 and TRBJ2-5; D possibly corresponds to TRBD1 (6 bases). Germline assignment: CDR1 KGHDR and CDR2 SFDVKD. V was cut by 5 bases and J by 5 bases, with 17 bases left in between. The CDR3 extends over 15 amino acids.

The CDR3 DNA reads TGTGCCAGCAGTCACAAAGGGGACCAGCCCCAGCATTTT. Protein: CASSHKGDQPQHF. V usage is TRBV6-1 and J usage is TRBJ1-5; possible D gene TRBD1, 5 bases. CDR1 MNHNS and CDR2 SASEGT come from the germline V gene. The CDR3 contains 13 residues. V lost 5 bases to trimming and J lost 7 bases, with 12 bases between them.

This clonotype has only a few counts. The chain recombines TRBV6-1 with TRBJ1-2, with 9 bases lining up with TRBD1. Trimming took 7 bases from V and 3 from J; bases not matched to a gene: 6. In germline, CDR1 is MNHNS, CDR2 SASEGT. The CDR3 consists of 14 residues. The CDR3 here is CASTLTGGYYGYTF. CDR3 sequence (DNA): TGTGCCAGCACCCTAACAGGGGGCTACTATGGCTACACCTTC.

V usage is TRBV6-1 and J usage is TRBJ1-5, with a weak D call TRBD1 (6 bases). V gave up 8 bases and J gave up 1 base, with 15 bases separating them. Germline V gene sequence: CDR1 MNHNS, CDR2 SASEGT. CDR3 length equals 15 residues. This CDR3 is CASSGGGLSNQPQHF. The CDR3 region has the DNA TGTGCCAGCTCTGGGGGGGGCCTCAGCAATCAGCCCCAGCATTTT.

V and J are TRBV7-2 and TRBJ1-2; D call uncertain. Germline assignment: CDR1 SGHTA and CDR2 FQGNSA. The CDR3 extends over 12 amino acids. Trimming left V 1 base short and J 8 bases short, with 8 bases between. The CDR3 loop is CASSLVAGGYTF. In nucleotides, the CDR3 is TGTGCCAGCAGCTTAGTTGCGGGGGGCTACACCTTC. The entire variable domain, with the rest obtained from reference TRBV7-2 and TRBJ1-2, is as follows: GAGVSQSPSNKVTEKGKDVELRCDPISGHTALYWYRQSLGQGLEFLIYFQGNSAPDKSGLPSDRFSAERTGGSVSTLTIQRTQQEDSAVYLCASSLVAGGYTFGSGTRLTVV.

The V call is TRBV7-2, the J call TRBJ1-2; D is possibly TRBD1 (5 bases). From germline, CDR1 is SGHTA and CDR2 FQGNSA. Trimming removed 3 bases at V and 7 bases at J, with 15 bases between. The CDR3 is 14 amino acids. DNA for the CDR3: TGTGCCAGCAGCTTGGCGGGGCCTGTGTCTGGCTACACCTTC. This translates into CASSLAGPVSGYTF.

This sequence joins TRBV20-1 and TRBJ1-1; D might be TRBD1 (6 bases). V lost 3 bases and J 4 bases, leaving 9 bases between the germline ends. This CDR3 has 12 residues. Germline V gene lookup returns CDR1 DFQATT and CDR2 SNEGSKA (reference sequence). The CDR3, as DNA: TGCAGTGCTAGTGCCAGGGGCACTGAAGCTTTCTTT. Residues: CSASARGTEAFF.

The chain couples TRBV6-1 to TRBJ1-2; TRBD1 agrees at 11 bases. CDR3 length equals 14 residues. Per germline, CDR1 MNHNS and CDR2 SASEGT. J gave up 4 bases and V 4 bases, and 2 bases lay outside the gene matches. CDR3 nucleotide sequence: TGTGCCAGCAGTGGGACAGGGGGCTCCTATGGCTACACCTTC. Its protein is CASSGTGGSYGYTF.

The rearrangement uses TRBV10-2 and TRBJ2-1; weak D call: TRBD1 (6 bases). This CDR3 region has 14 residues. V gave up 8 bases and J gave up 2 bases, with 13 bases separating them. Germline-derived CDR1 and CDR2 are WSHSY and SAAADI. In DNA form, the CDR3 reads TGCGCCAGCCTTCCAGGGGTGCCCTACAATGAGCAGTTCTTC. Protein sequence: CASLPGVPYNEQFF.

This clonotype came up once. The CDR3: CASSYLRDTLGMNTEAFF. The CDR3 DNA is TGTGCCAGCAGTTACCTTCGGGACACACTTGGGATGAACACTGAAGCTTTCTTT. V and J are TRBV7-9 and TRBJ1-1; tentatively, D is TRBD1 (6 bases). The CDR3 is made up of 18 amino acids. CDR1 is SEHNR and CDR2 is FQNEAQ in the germline V gene (reference sequence). V was pared by 6 bases and J by 0 bases, with 23 bases between.